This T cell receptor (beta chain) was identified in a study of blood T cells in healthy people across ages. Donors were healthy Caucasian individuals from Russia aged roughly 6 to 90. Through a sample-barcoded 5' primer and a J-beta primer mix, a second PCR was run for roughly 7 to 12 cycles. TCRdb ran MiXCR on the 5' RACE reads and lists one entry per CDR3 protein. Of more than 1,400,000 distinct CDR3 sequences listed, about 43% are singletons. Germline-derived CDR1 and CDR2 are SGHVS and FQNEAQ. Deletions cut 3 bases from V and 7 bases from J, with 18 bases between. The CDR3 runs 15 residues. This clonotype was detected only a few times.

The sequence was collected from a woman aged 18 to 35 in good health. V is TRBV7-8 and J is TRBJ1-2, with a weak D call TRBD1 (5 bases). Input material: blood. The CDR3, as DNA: TGTGCCAGCAGCTTGAGGGACGGAGGTCGAGGTGGCTACACCTTC. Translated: CASSLRDGGRGGYTF.